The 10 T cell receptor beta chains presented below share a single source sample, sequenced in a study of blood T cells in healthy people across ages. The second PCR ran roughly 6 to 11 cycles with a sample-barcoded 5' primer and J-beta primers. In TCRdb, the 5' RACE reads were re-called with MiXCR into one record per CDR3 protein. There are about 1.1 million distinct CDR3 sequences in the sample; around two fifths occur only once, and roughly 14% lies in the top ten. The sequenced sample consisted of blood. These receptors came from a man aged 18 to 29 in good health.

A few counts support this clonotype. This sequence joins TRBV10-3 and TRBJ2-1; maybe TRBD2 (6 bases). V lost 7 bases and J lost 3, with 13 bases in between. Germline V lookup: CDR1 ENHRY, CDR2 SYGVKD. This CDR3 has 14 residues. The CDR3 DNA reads TGTGCCATCAATCTATCGGGGGACTACAATGAGCAGTTCTTC. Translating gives CAINLSGDYNEQFF.

The CDR3 spells CASSYWFGQPQHF. CDR3 DNA: TGTGCCAGCAGTTATTGGTTCGGGCAGCCCCAGCATTTT. The J gene is TRBJ1-5, the V gene TRBV6-9; unclear D gene. Trimming took off 1 base at V and 7 bases at J, with 8 bases between the two ends. The V gene's germline CDR1 is MNHGY and CDR2 SVAAGI. The CDR3 totals 13 residues.

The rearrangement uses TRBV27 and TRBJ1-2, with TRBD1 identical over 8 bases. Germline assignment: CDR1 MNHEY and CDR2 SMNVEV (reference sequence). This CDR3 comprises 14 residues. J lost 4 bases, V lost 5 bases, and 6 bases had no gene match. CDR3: CASSTDRDLYGYTF. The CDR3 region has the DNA TGTGCCAGCAGTACGGACAGGGACCTCTATGGCTACACCTTC.

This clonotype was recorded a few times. CDR3 loop: CASQVGVSTDTQYF. The CDR3, as DNA: TGTGCCAGCCAAGTTGGGGTTAGCACAGATACGCAGTATTTT. This sequence joins TRBV6-2 or TRBV6-3 and TRBJ2-3, with D unclear. The CDR3 consists of 14 residues. The ends were cut back, 8 bases at V and 0 bases at J, with 12 bases in the middle. CDR1 MNHEY and CDR2 SVGEGT come from the germline V gene.

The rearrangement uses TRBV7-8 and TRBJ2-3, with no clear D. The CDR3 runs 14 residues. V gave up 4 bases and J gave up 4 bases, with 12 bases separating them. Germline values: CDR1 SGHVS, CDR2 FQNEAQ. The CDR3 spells CASSSHPGSDTQYF. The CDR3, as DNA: TGTGCCAGCAGCTCCCACCCCGGGTCAGATACGCAGTATTTT.

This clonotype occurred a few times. Here the CDR3 reads CASGPTWDSKDSPYGYTF. The CDR3 DNA sequence: TGTGCCAGCGGCCCAACCTGGGACAGCAAAGACAGTCCATATGGCTACACCTTC. The chain joins TRBV12-3 or TRBV12-4 to TRBJ1-2; TRBD1 aligns across 7 bases. J was trimmed by 5 bases and V by 8 bases; bases with no gene match: 23. The CDR3 runs 18 residues.

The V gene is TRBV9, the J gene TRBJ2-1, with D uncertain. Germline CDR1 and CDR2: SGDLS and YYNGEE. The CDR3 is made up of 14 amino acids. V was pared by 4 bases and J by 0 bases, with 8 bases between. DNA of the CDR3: TGTGCCAGCAGCTCTAGAAACTCCTACAATGAGCAGTTCTTC. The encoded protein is CASSSRNSYNEQFF.

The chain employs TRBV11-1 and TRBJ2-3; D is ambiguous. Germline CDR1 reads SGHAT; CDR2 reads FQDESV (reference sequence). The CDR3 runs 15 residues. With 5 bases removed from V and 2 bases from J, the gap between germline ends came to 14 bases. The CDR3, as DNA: TGTGCCAGCAGCCTCTTGGTGCAGCACACAGATACGCAGTATTTT. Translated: CASSLLVQHTDTQYF.

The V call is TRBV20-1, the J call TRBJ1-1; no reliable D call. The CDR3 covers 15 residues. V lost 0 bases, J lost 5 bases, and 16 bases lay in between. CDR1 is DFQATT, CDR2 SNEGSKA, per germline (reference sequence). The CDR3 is CSARDTGEPGTEAFF. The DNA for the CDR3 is TGCAGTGCTAGAGATACGGGTGAGCCGGGGACTGAAGCTTTCTTT.

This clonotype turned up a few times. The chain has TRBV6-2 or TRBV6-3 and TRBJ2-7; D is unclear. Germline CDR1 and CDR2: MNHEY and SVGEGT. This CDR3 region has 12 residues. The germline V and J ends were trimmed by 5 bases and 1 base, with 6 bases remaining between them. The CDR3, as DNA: TGTGCCAGCAGTGCCACTTCCTACGAGCAGTACTTC. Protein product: CASSATSYEQYF.